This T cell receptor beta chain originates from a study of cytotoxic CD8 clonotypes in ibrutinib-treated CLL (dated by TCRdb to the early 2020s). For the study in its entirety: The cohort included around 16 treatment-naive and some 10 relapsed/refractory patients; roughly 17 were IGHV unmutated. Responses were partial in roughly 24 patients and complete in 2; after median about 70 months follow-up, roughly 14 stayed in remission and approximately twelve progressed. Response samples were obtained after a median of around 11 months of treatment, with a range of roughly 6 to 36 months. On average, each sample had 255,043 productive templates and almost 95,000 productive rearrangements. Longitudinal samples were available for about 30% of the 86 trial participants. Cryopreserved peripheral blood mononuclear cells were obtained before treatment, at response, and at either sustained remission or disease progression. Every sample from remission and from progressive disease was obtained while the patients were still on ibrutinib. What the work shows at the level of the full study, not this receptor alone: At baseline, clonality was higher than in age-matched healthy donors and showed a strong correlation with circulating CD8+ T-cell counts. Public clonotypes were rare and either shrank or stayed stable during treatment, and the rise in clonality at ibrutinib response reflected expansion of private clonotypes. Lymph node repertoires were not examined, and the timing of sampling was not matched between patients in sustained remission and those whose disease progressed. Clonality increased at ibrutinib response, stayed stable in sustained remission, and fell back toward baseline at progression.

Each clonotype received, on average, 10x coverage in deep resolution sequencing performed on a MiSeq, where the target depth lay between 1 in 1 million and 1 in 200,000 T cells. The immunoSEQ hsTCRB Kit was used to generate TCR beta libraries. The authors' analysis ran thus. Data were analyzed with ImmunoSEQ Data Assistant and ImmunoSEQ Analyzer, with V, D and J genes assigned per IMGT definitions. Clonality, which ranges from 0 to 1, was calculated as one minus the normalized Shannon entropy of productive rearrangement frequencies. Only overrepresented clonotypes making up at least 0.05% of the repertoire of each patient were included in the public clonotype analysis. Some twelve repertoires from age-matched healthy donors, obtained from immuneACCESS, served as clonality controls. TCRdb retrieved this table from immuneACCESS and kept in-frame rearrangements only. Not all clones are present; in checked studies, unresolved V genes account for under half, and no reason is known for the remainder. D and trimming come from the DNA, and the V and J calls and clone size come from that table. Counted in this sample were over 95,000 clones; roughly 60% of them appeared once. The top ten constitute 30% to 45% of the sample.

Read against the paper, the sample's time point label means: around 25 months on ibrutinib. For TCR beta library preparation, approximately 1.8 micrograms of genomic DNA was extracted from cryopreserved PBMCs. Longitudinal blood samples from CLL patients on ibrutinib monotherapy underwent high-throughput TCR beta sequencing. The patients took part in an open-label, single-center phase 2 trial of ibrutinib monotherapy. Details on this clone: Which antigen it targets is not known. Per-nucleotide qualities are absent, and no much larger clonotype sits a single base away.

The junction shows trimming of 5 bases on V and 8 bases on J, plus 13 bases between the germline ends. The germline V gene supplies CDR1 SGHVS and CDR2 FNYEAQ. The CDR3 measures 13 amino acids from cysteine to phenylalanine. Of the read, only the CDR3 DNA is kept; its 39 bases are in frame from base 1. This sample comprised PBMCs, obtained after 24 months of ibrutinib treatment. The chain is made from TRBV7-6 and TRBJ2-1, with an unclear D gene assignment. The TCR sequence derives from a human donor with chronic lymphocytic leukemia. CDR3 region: CASSTRTGDEQFF. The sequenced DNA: TGTGCCAGCAGCACCAGGACCGGAGATGAGCAGTTCTTC.